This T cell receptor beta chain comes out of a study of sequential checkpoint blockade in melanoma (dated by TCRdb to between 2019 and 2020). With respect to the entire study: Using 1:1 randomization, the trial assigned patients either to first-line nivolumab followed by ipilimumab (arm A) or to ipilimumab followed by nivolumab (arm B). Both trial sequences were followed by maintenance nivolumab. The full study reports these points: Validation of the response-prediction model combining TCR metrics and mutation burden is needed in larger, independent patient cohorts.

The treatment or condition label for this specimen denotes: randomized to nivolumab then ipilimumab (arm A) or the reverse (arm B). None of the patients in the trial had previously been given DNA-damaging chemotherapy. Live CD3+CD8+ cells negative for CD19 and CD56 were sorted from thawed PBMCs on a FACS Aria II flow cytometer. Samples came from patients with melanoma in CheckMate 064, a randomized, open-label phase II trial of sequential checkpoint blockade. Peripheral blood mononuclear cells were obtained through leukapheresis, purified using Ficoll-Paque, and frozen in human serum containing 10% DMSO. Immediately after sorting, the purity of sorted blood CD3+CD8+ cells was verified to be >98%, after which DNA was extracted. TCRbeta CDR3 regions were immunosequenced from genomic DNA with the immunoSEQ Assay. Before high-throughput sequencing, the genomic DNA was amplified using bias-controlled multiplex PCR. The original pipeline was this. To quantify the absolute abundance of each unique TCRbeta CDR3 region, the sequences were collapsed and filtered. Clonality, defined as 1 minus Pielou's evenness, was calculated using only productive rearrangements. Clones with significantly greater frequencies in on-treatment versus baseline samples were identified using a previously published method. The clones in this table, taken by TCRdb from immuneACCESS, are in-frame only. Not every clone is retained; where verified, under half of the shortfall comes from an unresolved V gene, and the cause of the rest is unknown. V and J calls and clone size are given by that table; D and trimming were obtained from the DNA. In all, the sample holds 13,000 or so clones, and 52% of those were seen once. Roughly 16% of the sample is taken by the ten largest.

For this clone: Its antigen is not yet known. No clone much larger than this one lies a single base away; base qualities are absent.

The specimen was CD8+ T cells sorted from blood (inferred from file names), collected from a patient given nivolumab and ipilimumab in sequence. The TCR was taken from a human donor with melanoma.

The DNA sequence is given as TGCGCCAGCAGCTTGGTCCCACAGGGGACCAACACTGAAGCTTTCTTT. Its amino acids are CASSLVPQGTNTEAFF. This chain is built from TRBV5-1 and TRBJ1-1, with 7 junctional bases fitting TRBD1. V lost 0 bases and J lost 2 bases, and the count of bases not matched to a germline gene is 7. The CDR3 covers 16 residues, taking in both the cysteine and the phenylalanine. The retained sequence is limited to the CDR3, 48 bases, with the frame set at the first base. Based on the germline V gene, the CDR1 and CDR2 sequences are SGHRS and YFSETQ.